These T cell receptor beta chains were read from a single sample in a study of blood T cell repertoires in COVID-19. Produced via immunoSEQ multiplex PCR; TCRdb's table is partial and in-frame only. The sample carries roughly 200,000 clones, roughly 84% recorded once. Sequencing used PBMCs or T cells enriched from blood (not recorded which). These TCRs come from a woman between 25 and 40 years old who had been exposed to COVID-19. The CDR3 runs from the conserved cysteine through the conserved F or W. Each record gives: D gene, J gene, clone size, V gene, CDR3 DNA, CDR3 protein. A D gene is named only where the DNA matches it firmly. Size is stated for part of the rows, as once, few or many counts, or as a class when the clone is expanded.

>TRBD1|TRBJ2-1|-|TRBV18
TGTGCCAGCTCACCGCTGGGACAGGGGGCTGGTGAGCAGTTCTTC
CASSPLGQGAGEQFF
>-|TRBJ1-5|-|TRBV19
TGTGCCAGTAGTGCCACGGAGGCCGGGGGGTATCAGCCCCAGCATTTT
CASSATEAGGYQPQHF
>-|TRBJ1-2|-|TRBV7-8
TGTGCCAGCAGCTTAGTTGGAGGGGTCGTCAACTATGGCTACACCTTC
CASSLVGGVVNYGYTF
>-|TRBJ1-2|-|TRBV12-3/TRBV12-4
TGTGCCAGCAGCCTCAGGACAGAGGGCTACACCTTC
CASSLRTEGYTF
>-|TRBJ2-7|-|TRBV2
TGTGCCAGCCATACAGGGAACTACGAGCAGTACTTC
CASHTGNYEQYF
>-|TRBJ1-4|-|TRBV12-3/TRBV12-4
TGTGCCAGCGGGGGGGTCAGTAATGAAAAACTGTTTTTT
CASGGVSNEKLFF
>-|TRBJ1-2|-|TRBV30
TGTGCCTGGAGGAGAGGCTCGTCGGCCCGCCTGGGTGGCTACACCTTC
CAWRRGSSARLGGYTF
>TRBD1|TRBJ2-4|-|TRBV4-1
TGCGCCAGCAGCCAAGAAGACAGGGCCGCGGACATTCAGTACTTC
CASSQEDRAADIQYF
>-|TRBJ2-7|-|TRBV7-9
TGTGCCAGCAGCTTCAGTCAGGGCCCCTACGAGCAGTACTTC
CASSFSQGPYEQYF
>-|TRBJ2-7|once|TRBV4-2
TGTGCCAGCAGCTCTGTACAGGAGAACGAGCAGTACTTC
CASSSVQENEQYF
>TRBD1|TRBJ2-1|-|TRBV3-1/TRBV3-2
TGTGCCAGCAGCCTGACAGGGGTCGATGAGCAGTTCTTC
CASSLTGVDEQFF
>-|TRBJ1-2|-|TRBV6-2/TRBV6-3
TGTGCCAGCAGTTACCAAGGGGCCGTTAACGGCTACACCTTC
CASSYQGAVNGYTF
>TRBD2|TRBJ2-7|-|TRBV6-5
TGTGCCAGCAGTTACTCCCCGGGACTAGCAACCTACGAGCAGTACTTC
CASSYSPGLATYEQYF
>TRBD1|TRBJ2-7|-|TRBV19
TGTGCCAGTAGGACTGCCGCCGGGACAGGGAGCTACGAGCAGTACTTC
CASRTAAGTGSYEQYF
>-|TRBJ1-5|-|TRBV19
TGTGCCAGTAGTATCCCCGGGTTATCCCAGCATTTT
CASSIPGLSQHF
>TRBD1|TRBJ2-1|few|TRBV29-1
TGCAGCGTTGAATTACAGAAGGACAGGCGGGAGTTCTTC
CSVELQKDRREFF
>-|TRBJ1-5|-|TRBV2
TGTGCCAGCAGGACCCCAGGGTACAATCAGCCCCAGCATTTT
CASRTPGYNQPQHF
>TRBD1|TRBJ1-1|-|TRBV6-5
TGTGCCAGCAGTTACGGGCCAGGGGGGCAAGCTTTCTTT
CASSYGPGGQAFF
>-|TRBJ1-4|-|TRBV7-2
TGTGCCAGCAGCTTGTCCGGGACAACTAATGAAAAACTGTTTTTT
CASSLSGTTNEKLFF
>TRBD2|TRBJ2-2|-|TRBV25-1
TGTGCCAGCAGTGAACTAGCGGGGACTATAGCCGGGGAGCTGTTTTTT
CASSELAGTIAGELFF
>TRBD1|TRBJ1-1|-|TRBV19
TGTGCCAGTAGTCCATACAGGGGGGTGAACACTGAAGCTTTCTTT
CASSPYRGVNTEAFF
>-|TRBJ1-2|-|TRBV4-3
TGCGCCAGCAGCCAAGTAGAACTAAACTATGGCTACACCTTC
CASSQVELNYGYTF
>-|TRBJ1-1|-|TRBV7-3
TGTGCCAGCAGCTTGGCAGGGCCGAACACTGAAGCTTTCTTT
CASSLAGPNTEAFF
>TRBD1|TRBJ1-4|-|TRBV9
TGTGCCAGCAGCGTAGCTACGGGCAGGGGGCGTGAAAAACTGTTTTTT
CASSVATGRGREKLFF
>TRBD1|TRBJ2-1|-|TRBV7-2
TGTGCCAGCAGCTTCAGGGACAGCAATGAGCAGTTCTTC
CASSFRDSNEQFF
>TRBD1|TRBJ1-5|-|TRBV6-6
TGTGCCAGCAGGAATCCGGGACAGCCGAATCAGCCCCAGCATTTT
CASRNPGQPNQPQHF
>TRBD1|TRBJ2-2|few|TRBV25-1
TGTGCCAGCAGCCGGACAGGGGGCCTCACCGGGGAGCTGTTTTTT
CASSRTGGLTGELFF
>TRBD1|TRBJ1-1|-|TRBV5-4
TGTGCCAGCAGCCCTAAACTTCAGACAGGGCTGAACACTGAAGCTTTCTTT
CASSPKLQTGLNTEAFF
>TRBD1|TRBJ1-6|-|TRBV30
TGTGCCTGGGAACAGGGGGCTGAGAATTCACCCCTCCACTTT
CAWEQGAENSPLHF
>TRBD1|TRBJ2-7|-|TRBV7-3
TGTGCCAGCAGCCAGCCCGGGACAGGGGGCTACGAGCAGTACTTC
CASSQPGTGGYEQYF
>TRBD1|TRBJ2-7|once|TRBV7-2
TGTGCCAGCAGTAAACGGGGACAGGCTCTTAACGAGCAGTACTTC
CASSKRGQALNEQYF
>TRBD1|TRBJ1-2|-|TRBV6-2/TRBV6-3
TGTGCCAGCAGTTACCACCGGGACAGGGGGGACTATGGCTACACCTTC
CASSYHRDRGDYGYTF
>-|TRBJ1-4|-|TRBV9
TGTGCCAGCAGCGCCTTACAGGGTGCAACTAATGAAAAACTGTTTTTT
CASSALQGATNEKLFF
>-|TRBJ2-3|-|TRBV4-1
TGCGCCAGCAGCCAAGTAGGCGGGGACACAGATACGCAGTATTTT
CASSQVGGDTDTQYF
>TRBD1|TRBJ1-5|-|TRBV5-1
TGCGCCAGCAGCTTTACAGGGGGAAATCAGCCCCAGCATTTT
CASSFTGGNQPQHF
>TRBD1|TRBJ1-2|-|TRBV25-1
TGTGCCAGCAGTGAACCCGGGACAGGGGGGGTCTATGGCTACACCTTC
CASSEPGTGGVYGYTF
>-|TRBJ1-3|-|TRBV7-6
TGTGCCAGCAGCTTAGCTCAGGGGTCTGGAAACACCATATATTTT
CASSLAQGSGNTIYF